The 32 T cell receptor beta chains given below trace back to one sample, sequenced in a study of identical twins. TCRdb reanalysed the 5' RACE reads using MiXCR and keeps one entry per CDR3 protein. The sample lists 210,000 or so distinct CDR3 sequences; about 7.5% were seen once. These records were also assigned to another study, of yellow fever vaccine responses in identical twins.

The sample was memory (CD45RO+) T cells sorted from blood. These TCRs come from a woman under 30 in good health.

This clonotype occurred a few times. The CDR3 nucleotides read TGCGCCAGCAGCCAAGCGGGACAGTCAAACAATGAGCAGTTCTTC. Amino acid sequence: CASSQAGQSNNEQFF. The chain uses TRBV4-3 and TRBJ2-1; 7 bases match TRBD1. In germline, CDR1 is LGHNA, CDR2 YSLEER. After removal of 1 base from V and 5 bases from J, the junction contained 5 bases not matched to a gene. The CDR3 runs to 15 residues.

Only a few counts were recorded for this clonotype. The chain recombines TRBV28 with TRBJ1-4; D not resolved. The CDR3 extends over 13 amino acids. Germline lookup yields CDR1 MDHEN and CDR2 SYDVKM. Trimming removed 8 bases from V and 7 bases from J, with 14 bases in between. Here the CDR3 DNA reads TGTGCCAGCGGGTTTCGCATAGGTGAAAAACTGTTTTTT. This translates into CASGFRIGEKLFF.

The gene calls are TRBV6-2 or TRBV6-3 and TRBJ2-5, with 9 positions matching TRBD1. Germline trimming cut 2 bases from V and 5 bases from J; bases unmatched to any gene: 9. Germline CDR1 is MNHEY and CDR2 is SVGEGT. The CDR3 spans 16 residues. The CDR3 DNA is TGTGCCAGCAGTTACGGGAGGGGACAGGGTTCGGAGACCCAGTACTTC. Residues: CASSYGRGQGSETQYF.

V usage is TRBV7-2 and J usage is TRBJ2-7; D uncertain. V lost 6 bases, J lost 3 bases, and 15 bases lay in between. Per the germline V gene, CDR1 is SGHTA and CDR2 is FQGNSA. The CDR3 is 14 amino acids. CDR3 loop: CASRRGSSGYEQYF. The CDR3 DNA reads TGTGCCAGCAGGAGAGGATCGTCGGGCTACGAGCAGTACTTC.

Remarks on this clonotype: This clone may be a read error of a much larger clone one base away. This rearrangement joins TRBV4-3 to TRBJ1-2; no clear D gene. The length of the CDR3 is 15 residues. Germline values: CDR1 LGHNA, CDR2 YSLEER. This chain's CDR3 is CASSHVGPNNYRYTF. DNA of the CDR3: TGCGCCAGCAGCCATGTCGGGCCTAATAACTATCGCTACACCTTC.

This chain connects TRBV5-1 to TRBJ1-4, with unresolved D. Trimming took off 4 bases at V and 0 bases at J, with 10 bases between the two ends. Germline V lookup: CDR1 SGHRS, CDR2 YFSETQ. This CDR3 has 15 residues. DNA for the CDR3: TGCGCCAGCAGCGAGAGCTTCACAACTAATGAAAAACTGTTTTTT. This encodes CASSESFTTNEKLFF. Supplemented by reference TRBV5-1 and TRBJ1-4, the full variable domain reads KAGVTQTPRYLIKTRGQQVTLSCSPISGHRSVSWYQQTPGQGLQFLFEYFSETQRNKGNFPGRFSGRQFSNSRSEMNVSTLELGDSALYLCASSESFTTNEKLFFGSGTQLSVL.

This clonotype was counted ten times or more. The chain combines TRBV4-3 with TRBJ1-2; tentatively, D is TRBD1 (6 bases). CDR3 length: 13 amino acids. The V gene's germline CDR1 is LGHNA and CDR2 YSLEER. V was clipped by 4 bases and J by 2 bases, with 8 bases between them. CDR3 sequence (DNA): TGCGCCAGCAGCCCACAGGGAAACTATGGCTACACCTTC. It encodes CASSPQGNYGYTF.

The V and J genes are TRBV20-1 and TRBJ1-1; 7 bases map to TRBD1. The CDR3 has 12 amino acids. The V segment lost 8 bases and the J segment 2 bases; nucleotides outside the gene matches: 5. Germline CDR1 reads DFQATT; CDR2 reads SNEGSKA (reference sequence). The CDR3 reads CSTNRGNTEAFF. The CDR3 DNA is TGCAGTACTAACAGGGGTAACACTGAAGCTTTCTTT.

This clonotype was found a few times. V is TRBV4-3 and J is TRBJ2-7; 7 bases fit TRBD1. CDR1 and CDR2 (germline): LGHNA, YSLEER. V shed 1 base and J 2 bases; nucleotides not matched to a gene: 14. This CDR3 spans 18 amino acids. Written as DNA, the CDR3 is TGCGCCAGCAGCCAAGTCGTCTCGAGACAGGGATCCCCCTACGAGCAGTACTTC. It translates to CASSQVVSRQGSPYEQYF.

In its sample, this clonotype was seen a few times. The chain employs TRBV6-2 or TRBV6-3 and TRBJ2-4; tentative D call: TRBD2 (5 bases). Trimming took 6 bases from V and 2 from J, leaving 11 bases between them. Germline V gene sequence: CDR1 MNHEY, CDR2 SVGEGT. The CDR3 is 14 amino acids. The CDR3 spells CASRPLDPKNIQYF. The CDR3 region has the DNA TGTGCCAGCAGACCACTAGATCCCAAAAACATTCAGTACTTC.

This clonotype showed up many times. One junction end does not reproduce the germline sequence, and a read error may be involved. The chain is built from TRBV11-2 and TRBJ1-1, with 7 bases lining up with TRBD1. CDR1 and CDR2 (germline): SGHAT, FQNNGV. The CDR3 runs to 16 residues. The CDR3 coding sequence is TGTGCCAGCAGCTTAGGACCGACAGGGATGAAAACTGAAGCTTTCTTT. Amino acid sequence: CASSLGPTGMKTEAFF. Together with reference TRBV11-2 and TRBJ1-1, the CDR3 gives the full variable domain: EAGVAQSPRYKIIEKRQSVAFWCNPISGHATLYWYQQILGQGPKLLIQFQNNGVVDDSQLPKDRFSAERLKGVDSTLKIQPAKLEDSAVYLCASSLGPTGMKTEAFFGQGTRLTVV.

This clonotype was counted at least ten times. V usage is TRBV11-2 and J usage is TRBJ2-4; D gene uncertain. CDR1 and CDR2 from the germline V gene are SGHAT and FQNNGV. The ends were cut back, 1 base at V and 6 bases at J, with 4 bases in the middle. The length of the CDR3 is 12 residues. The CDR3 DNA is TGTGCCAGCAGCTTAGGCGGAAACATTCAGTACTTC. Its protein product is CASSLGGNIQYF.

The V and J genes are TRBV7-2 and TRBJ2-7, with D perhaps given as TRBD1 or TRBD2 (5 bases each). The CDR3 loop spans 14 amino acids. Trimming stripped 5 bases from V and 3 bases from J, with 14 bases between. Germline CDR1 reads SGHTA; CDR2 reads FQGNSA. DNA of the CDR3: TGTGCCAGCAGCAAAGACTGGGACGACTACGAGCAGTACTTC. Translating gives CASSKDWDDYEQYF.

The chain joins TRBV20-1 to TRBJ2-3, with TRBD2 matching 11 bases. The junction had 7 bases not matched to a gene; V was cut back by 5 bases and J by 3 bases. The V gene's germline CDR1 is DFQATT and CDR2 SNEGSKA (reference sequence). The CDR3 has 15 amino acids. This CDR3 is CSACLAGGMTDTQYF. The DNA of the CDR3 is TGCAGTGCTTGCTTAGCGGGAGGGATGACAGATACGCAGTATTTT.

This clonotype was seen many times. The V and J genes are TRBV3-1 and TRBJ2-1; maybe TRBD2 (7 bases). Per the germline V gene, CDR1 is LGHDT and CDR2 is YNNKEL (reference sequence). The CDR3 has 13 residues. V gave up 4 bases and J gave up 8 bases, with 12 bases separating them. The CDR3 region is CASSRGGRDEQFF. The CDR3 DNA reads TGTGCCAGCAGCCGGGGGGGCCGAGATGAGCAGTTCTTC.

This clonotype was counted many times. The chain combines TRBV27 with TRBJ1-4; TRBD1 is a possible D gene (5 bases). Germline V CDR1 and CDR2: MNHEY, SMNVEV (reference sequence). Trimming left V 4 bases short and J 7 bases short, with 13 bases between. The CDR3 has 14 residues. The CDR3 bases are TGTGCCAGCAGTTCCTGGGACCAGGGTGAAAAACTGTTTTTT. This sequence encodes CASSSWDQGEKLFF.

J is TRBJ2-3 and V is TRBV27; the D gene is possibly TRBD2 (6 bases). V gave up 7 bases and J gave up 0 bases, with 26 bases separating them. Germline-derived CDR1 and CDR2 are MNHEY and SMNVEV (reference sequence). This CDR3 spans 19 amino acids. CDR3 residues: CASTTQWGLSSTSTDTQYF. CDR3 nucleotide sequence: TGTGCCAGCACTACCCAGTGGGGACTCTCCAGTACTAGCACAGATACGCAGTATTTT.

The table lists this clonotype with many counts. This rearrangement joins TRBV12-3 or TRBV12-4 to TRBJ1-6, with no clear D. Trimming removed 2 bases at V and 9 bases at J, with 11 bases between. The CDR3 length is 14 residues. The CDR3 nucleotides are TGTGCCAGCAGTTTATCCGGCCCGGGTTCACCCCTCCACTTT. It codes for CASSLSGPGSPLHF.

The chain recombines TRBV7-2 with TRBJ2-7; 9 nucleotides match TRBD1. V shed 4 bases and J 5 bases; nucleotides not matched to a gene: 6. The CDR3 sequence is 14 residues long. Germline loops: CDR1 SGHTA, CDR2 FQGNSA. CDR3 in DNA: TGTGCCAGCAGCTGGGGGACAGGGCTGAACGAGCAGTACTTC. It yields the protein CASSWGTGLNEQYF.

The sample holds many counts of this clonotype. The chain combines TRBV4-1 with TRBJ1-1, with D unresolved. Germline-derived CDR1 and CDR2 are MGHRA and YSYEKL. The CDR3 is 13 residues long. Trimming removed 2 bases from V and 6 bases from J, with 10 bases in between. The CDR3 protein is CASSQTNAPEAFF. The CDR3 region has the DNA TGCGCCAGCAGCCAAACAAATGCCCCTGAAGCTTTCTTT.

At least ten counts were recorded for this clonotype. The CDR3: CASSLAGEGEQFF. CDR3 sequence (DNA): TGTGCCAGCAGCTTAGCCGGGGAGGGTGAGCAGTTCTTC. The chain combines TRBV7-2 with TRBJ2-1, with 7 bases lining up with TRBD2. Per germline, CDR1 SGHTA and CDR2 FQGNSA. The ends lost 0 bases at V and 9 bases at J; junction bases unmatched: 2. The CDR3 length is 13 residues.

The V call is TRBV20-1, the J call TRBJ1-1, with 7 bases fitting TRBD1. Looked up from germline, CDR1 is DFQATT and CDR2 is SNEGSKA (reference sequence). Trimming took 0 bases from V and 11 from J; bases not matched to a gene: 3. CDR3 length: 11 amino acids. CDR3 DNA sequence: TGCAGTGCTAGAGATGCAGGGGGGGCTTTCTTT. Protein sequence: CSARDAGGAFF.

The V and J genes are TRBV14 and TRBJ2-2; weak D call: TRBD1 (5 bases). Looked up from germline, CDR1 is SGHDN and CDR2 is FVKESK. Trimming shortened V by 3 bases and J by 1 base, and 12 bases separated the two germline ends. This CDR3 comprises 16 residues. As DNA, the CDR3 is TGTGCCAGCAGCCAGTTGGCAGGGATGAACACCGGGGAGCTGTTTTTT. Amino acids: CASSQLAGMNTGELFF.

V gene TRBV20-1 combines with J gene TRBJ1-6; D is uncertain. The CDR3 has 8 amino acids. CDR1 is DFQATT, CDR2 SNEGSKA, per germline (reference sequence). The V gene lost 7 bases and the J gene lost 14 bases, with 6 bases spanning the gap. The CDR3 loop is CSDISLHF. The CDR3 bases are TGCAGTGATATTTCCCTCCACTTT.

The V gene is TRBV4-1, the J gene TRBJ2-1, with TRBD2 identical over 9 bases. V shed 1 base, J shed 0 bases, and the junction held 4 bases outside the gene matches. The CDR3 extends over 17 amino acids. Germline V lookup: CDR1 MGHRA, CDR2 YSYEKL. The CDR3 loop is CASSQVIAGASYNEQFF. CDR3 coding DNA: TGCGCCAGCAGCCAAGTTATAGCGGGAGCCTCCTACAATGAGCAGTTCTTC.

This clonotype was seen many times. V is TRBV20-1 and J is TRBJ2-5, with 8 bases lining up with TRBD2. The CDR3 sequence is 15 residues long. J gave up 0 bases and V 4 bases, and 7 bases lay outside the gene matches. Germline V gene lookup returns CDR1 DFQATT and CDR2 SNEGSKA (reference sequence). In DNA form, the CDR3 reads TGCAGTGCTAACGGGGCACTAGCGGACCAAGAGACCCAGTACTTC. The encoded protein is CSANGALADQETQYF.

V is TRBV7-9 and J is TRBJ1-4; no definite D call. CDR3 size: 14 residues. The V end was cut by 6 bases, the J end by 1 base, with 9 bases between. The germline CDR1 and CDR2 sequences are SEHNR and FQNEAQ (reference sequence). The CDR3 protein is CASSTQQTNEKLFF. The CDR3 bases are TGTGCCAGCAGTACCCAGCAAACTAATGAAAAACTGTTTTTT.

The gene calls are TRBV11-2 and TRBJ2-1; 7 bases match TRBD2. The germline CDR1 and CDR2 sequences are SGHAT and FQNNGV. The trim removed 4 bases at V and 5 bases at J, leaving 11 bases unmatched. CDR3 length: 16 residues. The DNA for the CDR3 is TGTGCCAGCAGCTGGGCTTCCGGGACTACCGACAATGAGCAGTTCTTC. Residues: CASSWASGTTDNEQFF.

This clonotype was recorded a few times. The CDR3 is CATVGDRAHGYTF. In DNA, the CDR3 is TGTGCCACGGTCGGGGACAGGGCACATGGCTACACCTTC. V is TRBV28 and J is TRBJ1-2, with 9 bases aligning to TRBD1. Germline lookup yields CDR1 MDHEN and CDR2 SYDVKM. The trim removed 10 bases at V and 6 bases at J, leaving 9 bases unmatched. The CDR3 runs to 13 residues.

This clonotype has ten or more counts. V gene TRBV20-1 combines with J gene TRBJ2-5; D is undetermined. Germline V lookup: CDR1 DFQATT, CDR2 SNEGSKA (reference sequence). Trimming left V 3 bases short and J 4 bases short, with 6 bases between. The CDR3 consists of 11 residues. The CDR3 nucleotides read TGCAGTGCTAGTCCCCTAGAGACCCAGTACTTC. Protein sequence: CSASPLETQYF.

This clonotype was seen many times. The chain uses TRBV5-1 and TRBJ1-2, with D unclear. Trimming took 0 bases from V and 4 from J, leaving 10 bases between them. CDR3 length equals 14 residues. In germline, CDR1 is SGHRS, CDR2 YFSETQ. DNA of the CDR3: TGCGCCAGCAGCTTGGCCCAGCAGAGCTATGGCTACACCTTC. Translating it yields CASSLAQQSYGYTF. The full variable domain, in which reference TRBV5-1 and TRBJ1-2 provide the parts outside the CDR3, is KAGVTQTPRYLIKTRGQQVTLSCSPISGHRSVSWYQQTPGQGLQFLFEYFSETQRNKGNFPGRFSGRQFSNSRSEMNVSTLELGDSALYLCASSLAQQSYGYTFGSGTRLTVV.

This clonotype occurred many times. For the CDR3, the DNA is TGTGCCATCAGAGGGACAGGATTAAATGAGCAGTTCTTC. The encoded protein is CAIRGTGLNEQFF. This chain uses TRBV10-3 with TRBJ2-1; 8 bases align to TRBD1. V shed 6 bases and J 7 bases; nucleotides not matched to a gene: 5. Germline V gene sequence: CDR1 ENHRY, CDR2 SYGVKD. The CDR3 spans 13 residues.